The 32 T cell receptor beta chains in this list originate from one sample, sequenced in a study of blood T cell repertoires in COVID-19. Profiling relied on immunoSEQ multiplex PCR, and the TCRdb table lists in-frame clones only, not all of them. The table includes 200,000 to 300,000 clones, approximately 78% detected once. The sequenced sample consisted of peripheral blood. The receptors derive from a woman aged 55 to 70 with active or convalescent COVID-19.

The CDR3 loop is CASSHPDSPFTGQYF. In DNA form, the CDR3 reads TGCGCCAGCAGCCACCCGGACAGTCCTTTTACGGGGCAGTACTTC. The rearrangement uses TRBV4-1 and TRBJ2-7; tentative D call: TRBD1 (6 bases). Germline V gene lookup returns CDR1 MGHRA and CDR2 YSYEKL. V lost 3 bases to trimming and J lost 9 bases, with 21 bases between them. This CDR3 is built from 15 residues.

V gene TRBV6-5 combines with J gene TRBJ1-2; 8 positions match TRBD1. From germline, CDR1 is MNHEY and CDR2 SVGAGI. The CDR3 has 14 amino acids. V lost 6 bases, J lost 4 bases, and 7 bases stayed unmatched. The DNA for the CDR3 is TGTGCCAGCAGCAGACAGGGGTCTATCTATGGCTACACCTTC. Translating it yields CASSRQGSIYGYTF.

V is TRBV6-4 and J is TRBJ2-3; TRBD1 agrees at 9 bases. With V trimmed by 6 bases and J by 5 bases, 9 bases remained unmatched. Per germline, CDR1 MRHNA and CDR2 SNTAGT. The CDR3 sequence is 15 residues long. CDR3 in amino acids: CASSPDRGYGDTQYF. DNA of the CDR3: TGTGCCAGCAGCCCCGACAGGGGGTACGGAGATACGCAGTATTTT.

DNA of the CDR3: TGTGCCAGCAGTGAAGAAGGGGGTCTTAACTATGGCTACACCTTC. Translating gives CASSEEGGLNYGYTF. The chain links TRBV6-1 to TRBJ1-2; a possible D gene is TRBD1 (6 bases). Germline V gives CDR1 MNHNS, CDR2 SASEGT. Trimming took 1 base from V and 1 from J, leaving 10 bases between them. The CDR3 is 15 residues long.

The chain employs TRBV13 and TRBJ1-5; 7 positions match TRBD1. With 3 bases clipped from V and 3 bases from J, the junction kept 2 bases outside the gene matches. Germline V lookup: CDR1 PRHDT, CDR2 FYEKMQ (reference sequence). This CDR3 is built from 14 residues. This CDR3 reads CASSLGQHNQPQHF. As DNA, the CDR3 is TGTGCCAGCAGCTTGGGACAGCACAATCAGCCCCAGCATTTT.

The rearrangement links TRBV2 to TRBJ1-2; D remains unclear. Germline assignment: CDR1 SNHLY and CDR2 FYNNEI. V lost 4 bases and J lost 5, with 5 bases in between. The length of the CDR3 is 11 residues. Written as DNA, the CDR3 is TGTGCCAGCAGTGGGCATTATGGCTACACCTTC. Protein sequence: CASSGHYGYTF.

The chain joins TRBV18 to TRBJ1-5, with unresolved D. Germline V gene data show CDR1 as KGHSH and CDR2 as LQKENI. Trimming took 2 bases from V and 2 from J, leaving 10 bases between them. This CDR3 contains 15 residues. The CDR3 DNA sequence: TGTGCCAGCTCACCAGACAATTGGGGCAATCAGCCCCAGCATTTT. Translating gives CASSPDNWGNQPQHF.

J is TRBJ2-7 and V is TRBV11-2, with a tentative D call TRBD1 (6 bases). Trimming cost V 1 base and J 7 bases, with 11 bases left between them. Germline CDR1 is SGHAT and CDR2 is FQNNGV. The CDR3 contains 13 residues. The chain's CDR3 is CASSLAGAREQYF. The CDR3, as DNA: TGTGCCAGCAGCTTAGCAGGGGCGAGAGAGCAGTACTTC.

The chain combines TRBV5-4 with TRBJ2-3; 10 bases map to TRBD2. CDR1 SGHNT and CDR2 YYREEE come from the germline V gene (reference sequence). J was trimmed by 2 bases and V by 4 bases; bases with no gene match: 16. The CDR3 contains 19 residues. The CDR3 is CASSQLRSSGGADTDTQYF. The CDR3 region has the DNA TGTGCCAGCAGCCAACTCCGCTCTAGCGGGGGAGCCGACACAGATACGCAGTATTTT.

A word on this clone: Other nucleotide sequences from this sample produce the same CDR3. The chain uses TRBV9 and TRBJ1-1, with TRBD1 identical over 8 bases. The CDR3 extends over 15 amino acids. Unmatched junction bases numbered 5, after V lost 4 bases and J lost 0 bases. The germline V gene has CDR1 SGDLS and CDR2 YYNGEE. CDR3 residues: CASSPRTGMNTEAFF. The CDR3 DNA sequence: TGTGCCAGCAGCCCCCGGACAGGGATGAACACTGAAGCTTTCTTT.

This chain links TRBV29-1 with TRBJ2-1, with TRBD1 as a possible D gene (5 bases). Germline V CDR1 and CDR2: SQVTM, ANQGSEA. The CDR3 sequence is 14 residues long. V lost 4 bases and J 9 bases, leaving 19 bases between the germline ends. DNA of the CDR3: TGCAGCGTTGTAGAGGCACAGTGGGGCGGTGAGCAGTTCTTC. Its translation is CSVVEAQWGGEQFF.

V is TRBV5-1 and J is TRBJ2-3, with 7 bases that match TRBD1. CDR1 and CDR2 from the germline V gene are SGHRS and YFSETQ. The CDR3 is made up of 16 amino acids. V shed 0 bases and J 3 bases; nucleotides not matched to a gene: 7. The CDR3 is CASSLGLRDRTDTQYF. In nucleotides, the CDR3 is TGCGCCAGCAGCTTGGGACTCCGGGACAGAACAGATACGCAGTATTTT.

This clone was seen more than once but under ten times. The genes are TRBV5-1 and TRBJ1-6, with 12 positions matching TRBD1. The CDR3 length is 15 residues. Germline CDR1 is SGHRS and CDR2 is YFSETQ. Unmatched junction bases numbered 5, after V lost 3 bases and J lost 10 bases. The CDR3 DNA reads TGCGCCAGCAGCTCTGGGACAGGGGGCAGGTCACCCCTCCACTTT. This sequence encodes CASSSGTGGRSPLHF.

This clone was observed a handful of times. This rearrangement joins TRBV19 to TRBJ1-2; TRBD1 is a possible D gene (5 bases). The germline V gene has CDR1 LNHDA and CDR2 SQIVND (reference sequence). V lost 2 bases and J 4 bases, leaving 11 bases between the germline ends. This CDR3 is built from 14 residues. As DNA, the CDR3 is TGTGCCAGTAGTATAACGGGGGTCGGCTATGGCTACACCTTC. Translation: CASSITGVGYGYTF.

J is TRBJ2-1 and V is TRBV4-1, with D hard to call. The germline V and J ends were trimmed by 0 bases and 2 bases, with 11 bases remaining between them. Germline CDR1 and CDR2: MGHRA and YSYEKL. CDR3 length: 16 residues. In DNA form, the CDR3 reads TGCGCCAGCAGCCAAGATATTAGGAGTACCTACAATGAGCAGTTCTTC. It yields the protein CASSQDIRSTYNEQFF.

This clone has only one observation. This chain joins TRBV2 and TRBJ1-1; 9 bases match TRBD1. V lost 5 bases, J lost 10 bases, and 8 bases stayed unmatched. This CDR3 comprises 13 residues. CDR1 and CDR2 (germline): SNHLY, FYNNEI. The CDR3 spells CASSSGQGRIAFF. CDR3 sequence (DNA): TGTGCCAGCAGTTCGGGACAGGGAAGGATAGCTTTCTTT.

This chain links TRBV7-2 with TRBJ2-5; possibly TRBD2 for D (6 bases). Trimming took 0 bases from V and 2 from J, leaving 10 bases between them. Germline V gene lookup returns CDR1 SGHTA and CDR2 FQGNSA. The CDR3 is made up of 15 amino acids. CDR3 nucleotide sequence: TGTGCCAGCAGCTTAGCGGGGGGTTTTCAAGAGACCCAGTACTTC. This translates into CASSLAGGFQETQYF.

This clone was observed a handful of times. The J gene is TRBJ2-1, the V gene TRBV6-5; D is perhaps TRBD1 (6 bases). The germline V and J ends were trimmed by 5 bases and 4 bases, with 15 bases remaining between them. This CDR3 is 15 amino acids long. Per the germline V gene, CDR1 is MNHEY and CDR2 is SVGAGI. CDR3 DNA: TGTGCCAGCAGTAGACAGTCAGGGGCTTACAATGAGCAGTTCTTC. Translated, it gives CASSRQSGAYNEQFF.

In its sample, this clone was seen once. The J gene is TRBJ2-1, the V gene TRBV6-6; 8 positions agree with TRBD2. V shed 4 bases and J 5 bases; nucleotides not matched to a gene: 4. CDR1 is MNHNY and CDR2 is SVGAGI in the germline V gene (reference sequence). There are 14 residues in the CDR3. The CDR3 DNA is TGTGCCAGCAGTTCCGGGACTAGGGACAATGAGCAGTTCTTC. Encoded protein: CASSSGTRDNEQFF.

The chain has TRBV7-9 and TRBJ1-1, with D unclear. This CDR3 has 13 amino acids. Trimming pared 5 bases from V and 6 bases from J, leaving 13 bases between. Germline V lookup: CDR1 SEHNR, CDR2 FQNEAQ (reference sequence). The CDR3 here is CASSPLVTAEAFF. The CDR3, as DNA: TGTGCCAGCAGCCCCCTAGTGACCGCTGAAGCTTTCTTT.

This sequence joins TRBV2 and TRBJ2-4; TRBD1 is a possible D gene (5 bases). Germline V gives CDR1 SNHLY, CDR2 FYNNEI. V lost 2 bases to trimming and J lost 6 bases, with 20 bases between them. CDR3 size: 17 residues. The CDR3 coding sequence is TGTGCCAGCAGTGAATATCCCACCCTATCGCAGGGAAACATTCAGTACTTC. This gives the protein CASSEYPTLSQGNIQYF. Supplemented by reference TRBV2 and TRBJ2-4, the full variable domain reads EPEVTQTPSHQVTQMGQEVILRCVPISNHLYFYWYRQILGQKVEFLVSFYNNEISEKSEIFDDQFSVERPDGSNFTLKIRSTKLEDSAMYFCASSEYPTLSQGNIQYFGAGTRLSVL.

V and J are TRBV5-6 and TRBJ1-1; D is unclear. CDR1 is SGHDT and CDR2 is YYEEEE in the germline V gene. V lost 2 bases and J 2 bases, leaving 10 bases between the germline ends. The CDR3 has 14 residues. CDR3 DNA: TGTGCCAGCAGCTTTCGAAGGACTAACACTGAAGCTTTCTTT. Residues: CASSFRRTNTEAFF.

This clone was detected a few times. Here the CDR3 DNA reads TGTGCCAGCAGTGAAGGACAGAACTCGAATTCACCCCTCCACTTT. It translates to CASSEGQNSNSPLHF. This sequence joins TRBV6-4 and TRBJ1-6; TRBD1 might be the D (6 bases). The length of the CDR3 is 15 residues. V lost 3 bases and J lost 7, with 13 bases in between. Germline V gene data show CDR1 as MRHNA and CDR2 as SNTAGT.

This chain uses TRBV2 with TRBJ2-1; TRBD1 aligns across 8 bases. Germline lookup yields CDR1 SNHLY and CDR2 FYNNEI. With V trimmed by 4 bases and J by 7 bases, 9 bases remained unmatched. This CDR3 comprises 15 residues. The CDR3 DNA reads TGTGCCAGCAGTGGCAGGTCAGGGGGCTTTAATGAGCAGTTCTTC. Its protein is CASSGRSGGFNEQFF.

V usage is TRBV18 and J usage is TRBJ2-7; D possibly corresponds to TRBD1 (5 bases). This CDR3 spans 13 amino acids. The germline V gene encodes CDR1 KGHSH and CDR2 LQKENI. Trimming left V 3 bases short and J 3 bases short, with 9 bases between. CDR3 protein: CASSPGHLYEQYF. The CDR3 DNA sequence: TGTGCCAGCTCACCTGGACACCTCTACGAGCAGTACTTC.

The chain links TRBV5-5 to TRBJ1-1; weak D call: TRBD1 (5 bases). CDR3 length: 15 amino acids. Trimming pared 1 base from V and 1 base from J, leaving 11 bases between. CDR1 is SGHKS and CDR2 is YYEKEE in the germline V gene (reference sequence). The chain's CDR3 is CASSLFARENTEAFF. CDR3 coding DNA: TGTGCCAGCAGCTTGTTCGCCAGGGAGAACACTGAAGCTTTCTTT.

This rearrangement joins TRBV30 to TRBJ2-5, with 10 nucleotides matching TRBD2. The CDR3 is made up of 14 amino acids. Unmatched junction bases numbered 2, after V lost 1 base and J lost 3 bases. CDR1 is GTSNPN and CDR2 is SVGIG in the germline V gene (reference sequence). CDR3 region: CAWSAGLAEETQYF. CDR3 coding DNA: TGTGCCTGGAGTGCTGGACTAGCGGAAGAGACCCAGTACTTC. The full variable domain, its missing parts supplied by reference TRBV30 and TRBJ2-5, is SQTIHQWPATLVQPVGSPLSLECTVEGTSNPNLYWYRQAAGRGLQLLFYSVGIGQISSEVPQNLSASRPQDRQFILSSKKLLLSDSGFYLCAWSAGLAEETQYFGPGTRLLVL.

The rearrangement joins TRBV15 to TRBJ2-3; the match to TRBD2 covers 13 bases. The germline gives CDR1 LNHNV, CDR2 YYDKDF (reference sequence). Losses at the gene ends were 2 bases for V and 5 bases for J; bases not matched to a gene: 4. The CDR3 length is 16 residues. CDR3 protein: CATSRRLAGGLDTQYF. The CDR3 DNA sequence: TGTGCCACCAGCAGAAGACTAGCGGGGGGATTAGATACGCAGTATTTT.

This rearrangement joins TRBV9 to TRBJ2-7, with 10 bases that match TRBD2. Germline-derived CDR1 and CDR2 are SGDLS and YYNGEE. V dropped 0 bases and J dropped 2; count of bases not matched to a gene: 8. The CDR3 sequence is 17 residues long. In DNA form, the CDR3 reads TGTGCCAGCAGCGTAGCTCACTCAGCGGGGGGGCCCTACGAGCAGTACTTC. It encodes CASSVAHSAGGPYEQYF. Variable domain in full (rest from reference TRBV9 and TRBJ2-7): DSGVTQTPKHLITATGQRVTLRCSPRSGDLSVYWYQQSLDQGLQFLIQYYNGEERAKGNILERFSAQQFPDLHSELNLSSLELGDSALYFCASSVAHSAGGPYEQYFGPGTRLTVT.

V gene TRBV5-1 combines with J gene TRBJ2-7, with 13 nucleotides matching TRBD2. The V and J ends lost 4 bases and 5 bases, in that order; junction bases with no gene match: 3. The CDR3 is 14 amino acids. Germline CDR1 is SGHRS and CDR2 is YFSETQ. The CDR3 DNA follows: TGCGCCAGCAGCCCCGGACTAGCGGGGGACGAGCAGTACTTC. Translation: CASSPGLAGDEQYF.

This chain connects TRBV7-9 to TRBJ2-1; D is ambiguous. V was pared by 1 base and J by 0 bases, with 7 bases between. The CDR3 runs to 15 residues. Germline V gives CDR1 SEHNR, CDR2 FQNEAQ (reference sequence). This CDR3 is CASSLGESSYNEQFF. In DNA form, the CDR3 reads TGTGCCAGCAGCTTAGGCGAGAGCTCCTACAATGAGCAGTTCTTC.

This CDR3 is CSFLVQPQHF. In nucleotides, the CDR3 is TGCAGTTTTCTCGTTCAGCCCCAGCATTTT. The chain recombines TRBV20-1 with TRBJ1-5; D is ambiguous. This CDR3 is built from 10 residues. Germline V gene sequence: CDR1 DFQATT, CDR2 SNEGSKA (reference sequence). The V gene lost 8 bases and the J gene lost 6 bases, with 8 bases spanning the gap.